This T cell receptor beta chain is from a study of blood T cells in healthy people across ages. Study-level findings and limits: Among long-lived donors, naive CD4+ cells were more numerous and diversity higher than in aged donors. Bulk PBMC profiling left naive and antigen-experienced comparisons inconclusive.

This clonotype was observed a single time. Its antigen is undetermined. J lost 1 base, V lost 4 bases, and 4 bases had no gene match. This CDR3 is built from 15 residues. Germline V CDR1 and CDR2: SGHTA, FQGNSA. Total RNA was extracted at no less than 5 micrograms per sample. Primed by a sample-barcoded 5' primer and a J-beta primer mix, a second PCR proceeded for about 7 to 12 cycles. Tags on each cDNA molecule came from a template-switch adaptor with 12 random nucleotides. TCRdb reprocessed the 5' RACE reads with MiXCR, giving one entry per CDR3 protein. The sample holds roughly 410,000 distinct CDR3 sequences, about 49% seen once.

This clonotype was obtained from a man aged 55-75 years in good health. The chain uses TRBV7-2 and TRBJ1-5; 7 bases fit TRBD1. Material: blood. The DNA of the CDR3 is TGTGCCAGCAGCTACGGGACAGCAAGCAATCAGCCCCAGCATTTT. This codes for CASSYGTASNQPQHF.